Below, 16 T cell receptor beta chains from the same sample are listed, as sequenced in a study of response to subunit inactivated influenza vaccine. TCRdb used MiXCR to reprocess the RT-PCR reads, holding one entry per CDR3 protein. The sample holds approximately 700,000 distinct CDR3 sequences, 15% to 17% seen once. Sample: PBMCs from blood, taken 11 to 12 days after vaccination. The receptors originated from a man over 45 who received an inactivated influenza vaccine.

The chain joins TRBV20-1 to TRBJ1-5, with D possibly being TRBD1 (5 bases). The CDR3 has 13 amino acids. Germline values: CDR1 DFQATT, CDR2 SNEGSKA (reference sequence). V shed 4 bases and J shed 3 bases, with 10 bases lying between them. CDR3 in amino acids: CSAIGGHNQPQHF. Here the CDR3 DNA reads TGCAGTGCTATAGGCGGACACAATCAGCCCCAGCATTTT.

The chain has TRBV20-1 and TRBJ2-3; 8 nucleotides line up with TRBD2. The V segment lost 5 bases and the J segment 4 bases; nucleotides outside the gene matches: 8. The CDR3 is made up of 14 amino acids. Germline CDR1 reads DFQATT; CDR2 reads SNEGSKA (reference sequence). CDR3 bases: TGCAGTGCTCCCCGGGAGGGCCTATCAGATACGCAGTATTTT. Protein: CSAPREGLSDTQYF.

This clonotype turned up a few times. As DNA, the CDR3 is TGTGCCAGCCATTCGCAGGGTTATGGCTACACCTTC. Protein: CASHSQGYGYTF. The J gene is TRBJ1-2, the V gene TRBV6-6; the D gene is possibly TRBD1 (5 bases). The V gene's germline CDR1 is MNHNY and CDR2 SVGAGI (reference sequence). V was trimmed by 8 bases and J by 5 bases, leaving 12 bases between them. There are 12 residues in the CDR3.

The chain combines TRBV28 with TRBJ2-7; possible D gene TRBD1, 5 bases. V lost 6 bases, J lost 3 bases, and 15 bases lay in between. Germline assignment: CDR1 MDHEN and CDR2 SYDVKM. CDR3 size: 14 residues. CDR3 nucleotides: TGTGCCAGCAGCCAGGGTGACGCCGGCTACGAGCAGTACTTC. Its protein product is CASSQGDAGYEQYF.

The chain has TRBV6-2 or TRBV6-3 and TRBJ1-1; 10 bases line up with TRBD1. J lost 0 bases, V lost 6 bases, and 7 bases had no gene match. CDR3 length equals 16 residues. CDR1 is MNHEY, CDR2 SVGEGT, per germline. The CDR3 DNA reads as TGTGCCAGCAGGGGGACAGGGGCGAATCTGAACACTGAAGCTTTCTTT. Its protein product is CASRGTGANLNTEAFF.

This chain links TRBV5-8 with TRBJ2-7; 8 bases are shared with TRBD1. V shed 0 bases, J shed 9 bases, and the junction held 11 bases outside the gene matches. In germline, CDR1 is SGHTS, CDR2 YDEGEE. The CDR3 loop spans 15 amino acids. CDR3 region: CASSLERTGPFGQYF. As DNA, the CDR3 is TGTGCCAGCAGCTTGGAGAGGACAGGGCCTTTCGGGCAGTACTTC.

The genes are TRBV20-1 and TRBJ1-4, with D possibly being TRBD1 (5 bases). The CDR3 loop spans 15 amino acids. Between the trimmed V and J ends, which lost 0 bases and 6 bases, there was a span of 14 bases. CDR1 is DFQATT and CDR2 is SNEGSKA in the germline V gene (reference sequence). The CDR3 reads CSARDPQGADEKLFF. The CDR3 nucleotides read TGCAGTGCTAGAGATCCCCAGGGCGCGGATGAAAAACTGTTTTTT.

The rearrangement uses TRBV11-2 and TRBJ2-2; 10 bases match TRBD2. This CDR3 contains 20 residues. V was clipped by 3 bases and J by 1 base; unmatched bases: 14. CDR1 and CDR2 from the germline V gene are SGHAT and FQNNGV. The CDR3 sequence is CASSFGGGTWTSGNTGELFF. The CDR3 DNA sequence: TGTGCCAGCAGCTTTGGGGGGGGAACCTGGACTAGCGGGAACACCGGGGAGCTGTTTTTT.

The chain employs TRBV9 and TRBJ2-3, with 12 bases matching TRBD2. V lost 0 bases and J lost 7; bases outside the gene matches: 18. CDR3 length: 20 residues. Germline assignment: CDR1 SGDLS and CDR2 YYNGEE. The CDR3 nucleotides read TGTGCCAGCAGCGTAGATCCCACTAGCGGGGGGATGCACATGATATATACGCAGTATTTT. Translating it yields CASSVDPTSGGMHMIYTQYF.

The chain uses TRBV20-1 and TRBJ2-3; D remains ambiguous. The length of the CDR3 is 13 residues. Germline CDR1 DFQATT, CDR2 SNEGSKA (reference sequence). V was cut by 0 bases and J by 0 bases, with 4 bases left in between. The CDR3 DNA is TGCAGTGCTAGAGATGGGAGCACAGATACGCAGTATTTT. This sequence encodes CSARDGSTDTQYF.

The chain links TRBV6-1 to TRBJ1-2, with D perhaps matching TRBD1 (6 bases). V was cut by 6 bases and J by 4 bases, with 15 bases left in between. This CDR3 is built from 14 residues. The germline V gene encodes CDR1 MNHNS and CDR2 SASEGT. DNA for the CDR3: TGTGCCAGCAGGACTCCAGGGGTTAGCTATGGCTACACCTTC. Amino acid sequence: CASRTPGVSYGYTF.

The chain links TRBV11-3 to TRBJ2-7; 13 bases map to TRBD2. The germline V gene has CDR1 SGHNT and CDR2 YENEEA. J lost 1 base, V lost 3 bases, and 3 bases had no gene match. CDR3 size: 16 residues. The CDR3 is CASSFAGLAGSYEQYF. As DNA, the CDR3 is TGTGCCAGCAGCTTTGCGGGACTAGCGGGGTCCTACGAGCAGTACTTC.

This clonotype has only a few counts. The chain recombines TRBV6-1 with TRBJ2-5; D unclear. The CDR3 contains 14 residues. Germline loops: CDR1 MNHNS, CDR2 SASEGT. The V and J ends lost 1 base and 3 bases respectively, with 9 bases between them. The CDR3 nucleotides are TGTGCCAGCAGTGAAGATATCTTAAAAGAGACCCAGTACTTC. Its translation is CASSEDILKETQYF.

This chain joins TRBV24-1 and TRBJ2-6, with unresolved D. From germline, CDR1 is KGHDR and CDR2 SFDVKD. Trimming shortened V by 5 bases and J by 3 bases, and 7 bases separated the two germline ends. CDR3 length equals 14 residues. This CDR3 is CATSGLGGANVLTF. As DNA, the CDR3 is TGTGCCACCAGTGGATTGGGTGGGGCCAACGTCCTGACTTTC.

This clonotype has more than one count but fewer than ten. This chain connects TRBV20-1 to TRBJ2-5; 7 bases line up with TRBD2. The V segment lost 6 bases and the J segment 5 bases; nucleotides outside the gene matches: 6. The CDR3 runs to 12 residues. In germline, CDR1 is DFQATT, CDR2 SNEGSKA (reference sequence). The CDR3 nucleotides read TGCAGTGCCTCGGGGGGTTCGGAGACCCAGTACTTC. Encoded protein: CSASGGSETQYF.

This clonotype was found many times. CDR3: CASSLQGSTDTQYF. The CDR3 DNA is TGTGCCAGCAGCTTACAAGGCAGCACAGATACGCAGTATTTT. The chain has TRBV7-8 and TRBJ2-3; D uncertain. There are 14 residues in the CDR3. CDR1 is SGHVS, CDR2 FQNEAQ, per germline. Between the trimmed V and J ends, which lost 2 bases and 0 bases, there was a span of 6 bases.